This is a list of T cell receptor beta chains from one sample in a study of blood T cell repertoires in COVID-19. Data came from immunoSEQ multiplex PCR; TCRdb stores just in-frame clones and leaves some out. Found here are 100,000 to 150,000 clones, roughly 83% of them singletons; the top ten hold 16%. What was sequenced was peripheral blood. These receptors all stem from a woman in her forties or fifties with acute or convalescent COVID-19. The CDR3 runs from the conserved cysteine through the conserved F or W. D genes are given only for firm matches. Size is stated for part of the rows, as once, few or many counts, or as a class when the clone is expanded.

clone_size: NA; v_call: TRBV19; d_call: NA; j_call: TRBJ1-4; cdr3_nt: TGTGCCACTAACCGGCAGGGTGAAAAACTGTTTTTT; cdr3_aa: CATNRQGEKLFF
clone_size: NA; v_call: TRBV30; d_call: NA; j_call: TRBJ2-1; cdr3_nt: TGTGCCTGGAGTACGGGGACACGGTACAATGAGCAGTTCTTC; cdr3_aa: CAWSTGTRYNEQFF
clone_size: NA; v_call: TRBV3-1/TRBV3-2; d_call: TRBD2; j_call: TRBJ2-2; cdr3_nt: TGTGCCAGCAGCCAGATTAGCGGGGCGAACACCGGGGAGCTGTTTTTT; cdr3_aa: CASSQISGANTGELFF
clone_size: once; v_call: TRBV19; d_call: TRBD2; j_call: TRBJ2-1; cdr3_nt: TGTGCCAGTACCCCACACGCCGGGGGGGCCGCGTACAATGAGCAGTTCTTC; cdr3_aa: CASTPHAGGAAYNEQFF
clone_size: NA; v_call: TRBV18; d_call: NA; j_call: TRBJ1-1; cdr3_nt: TGTGCCAGCTCACCGCCCTTTCTAACTGAAGCTTTCTTT; cdr3_aa: CASSPPFLTEAFF
clone_size: NA; v_call: TRBV27; d_call: NA; j_call: TRBJ1-2; cdr3_nt: TGTGCCAGCAGGGGTCGGACTGTCTATGGCTACACCTTC; cdr3_aa: CASRGRTVYGYTF
clone_size: NA; v_call: TRBV28; d_call: NA; j_call: TRBJ1-4; cdr3_nt: TGTGCCAGCACTGGGGGCGTGAATGAAAAACTGTTTTTT; cdr3_aa: CASTGGVNEKLFF
clone_size: NA; v_call: TRBV19; d_call: NA; j_call: TRBJ1-2; cdr3_nt: TGTGCCAGTAGTATAGGTCTCGTTAACTATGGCTACACCTTC; cdr3_aa: CASSIGLVNYGYTF
clone_size: once; v_call: TRBV7-3; d_call: NA; j_call: TRBJ2-2; cdr3_nt: TGTGCCAGCAGCTCGAATACAGGGAACACCGGGGAGCTGTTTTTT; cdr3_aa: CASSSNTGNTGELFF
clone_size: NA; v_call: TRBV6-5; d_call: NA; j_call: TRBJ1-2; cdr3_nt: TGTGCCAGCATAAGCCCCAACTATGGCTACACCTTC; cdr3_aa: CASISPNYGYTF
clone_size: NA; v_call: TRBV6-6; d_call: NA; j_call: TRBJ1-6; cdr3_nt: TGTGCCAGCAGTTATTCTAATAATTCACCCCTCCACTTT; cdr3_aa: CASSYSNNSPLHF
clone_size: NA; v_call: TRBV30; d_call: TRBD2; j_call: TRBJ2-2; cdr3_nt: TGTGCCTGGAGTGTAGCGGGGGGTTCGATTACCGGGGAGCTGTTTTTT; cdr3_aa: CAWSVAGGSITGELFF
clone_size: NA; v_call: TRBV19; d_call: TRBD2; j_call: TRBJ2-1; cdr3_nt: TGTGCCAGTAGCTTAGCGGGGGGGCCGAGGAATGAGCAGTTCTTC; cdr3_aa: CASSLAGGPRNEQFF
clone_size: NA; v_call: TRBV4-2; d_call: NA; j_call: TRBJ2-1; cdr3_nt: TGTGCCAGCAGCCAAGGGGGATGGGCCGGGAATAACAATGAGCAGTTCTTC; cdr3_aa: CASSQGGWAGNNNEQFF
clone_size: NA; v_call: TRBV5-1; d_call: TRBD1; j_call: TRBJ1-5; cdr3_nt: TGCGCCAGCAGTCCAGACAGGGGCAATCAGCCCCAGCATTTT; cdr3_aa: CASSPDRGNQPQHF
clone_size: NA; v_call: TRBV9; d_call: NA; j_call: TRBJ2-6; cdr3_nt: TGTGCCAGCAGCGTAGGGCCTGGGGCCAACGTCCTGACTTTC; cdr3_aa: CASSVGPGANVLTF
clone_size: few; v_call: TRBV28; d_call: TRBD2; j_call: TRBJ2-7; cdr3_nt: TGTGCCAGCAGGAAGCGGGGTCCCTACGAGCAGTACTTC; cdr3_aa: CASRKRGPYEQYF
clone_size: NA; v_call: TRBV3-1/TRBV3-2; d_call: TRBD1; j_call: TRBJ1-6; cdr3_nt: TGTGCCAGCAGCCCAGACAGGGGAACGTCACCCCTCCACTTT; cdr3_aa: CASSPDRGTSPLHF
clone_size: NA; v_call: TRBV6-5; d_call: NA; j_call: TRBJ1-2; cdr3_nt: TGTGCCAGCAGTCTCCAGGGTAATGGCTACACCTTC; cdr3_aa: CASSLQGNGYTF
clone_size: NA; v_call: TRBV6-1; d_call: TRBD1; j_call: TRBJ1-1; cdr3_nt: TGTGCCAGCAGTGGGACCGGACAGGGTCACACTGAAGCTTTCTTT; cdr3_aa: CASSGTGQGHTEAFF
clone_size: NA; v_call: TRBV28; d_call: NA; j_call: TRBJ1-1; cdr3_nt: TGTGCCAGCAGTTCCCCCCCGGGGAACACTGAAGCTTTCTTT; cdr3_aa: CASSSPPGNTEAFF
clone_size: NA; v_call: TRBV7-2; d_call: NA; j_call: TRBJ1-2; cdr3_nt: TGTGCCAGCAGCTTAGAACCCACGAGTGCTAACTATGGCTACACCTTC; cdr3_aa: CASSLEPTSANYGYTF
clone_size: NA; v_call: TRBV5-4; d_call: NA; j_call: TRBJ2-7; cdr3_nt: TGTGCCAGCAGTTTCCTATTTGGGGGGACCGAGCAGTACTTC; cdr3_aa: CASSFLFGGTEQYF
clone_size: NA; v_call: TRBV10-1; d_call: NA; j_call: TRBJ1-1; cdr3_nt: TGCGCCAGCAGCCAAGGTCCGGGAACTGAAGCTTTCTTT; cdr3_aa: CASSQGPGTEAFF
clone_size: NA; v_call: TRBV5-1; d_call: NA; j_call: TRBJ2-3; cdr3_nt: TGCGCCAGCAGCTTGGAAGGGGCGAGCACAGATACGCAGTATTTT; cdr3_aa: CASSLEGASTDTQYF
clone_size: NA; v_call: TRBV5-1; d_call: TRBD2; j_call: TRBJ2-1; cdr3_nt: TGCGCCAGCAGCTGGACCGGACTAGCGGGGGGCAATGAGCAGTTCTTC; cdr3_aa: CASSWTGLAGGNEQFF
clone_size: few; v_call: TRBV18; d_call: NA; j_call: TRBJ2-2; cdr3_nt: TGTGCCAGCTCACCACTACTAACCAACACCGGGGAGCTGTTTTTT; cdr3_aa: CASSPLLTNTGELFF
clone_size: few; v_call: TRBV5-6; d_call: NA; j_call: TRBJ1-1; cdr3_nt: TGTGCCAGCAGCTTGCGGGCAGGACTTGAAGCTTTCTTT; cdr3_aa: CASSLRAGLEAFF
clone_size: NA; v_call: TRBV6-6; d_call: NA; j_call: TRBJ1-2; cdr3_nt: TGTGCCAGCAGTTACTCAGGGGGGGAAGGGGGCTACACCTTC; cdr3_aa: CASSYSGGEGGYTF
clone_size: NA; v_call: TRBV9; d_call: NA; j_call: TRBJ2-3; cdr3_nt: TGTGCCAGCAGCGTATTAGGACATAGCACAGATACGCAGTATTTT; cdr3_aa: CASSVLGHSTDTQYF
clone_size: NA; v_call: TRBV19; d_call: NA; j_call: TRBJ1-6; cdr3_nt: TGTGCCAGTAGTATCAGGGAACAGTCACCCCTCCACTTT; cdr3_aa: CASSIREQSPLHF
clone_size: NA; v_call: TRBV30; d_call: NA; j_call: TRBJ1-1; cdr3_nt: TGTGCCTGGGGTAAGACAGACGACACTGAAGCTTTCTTT; cdr3_aa: CAWGKTDDTEAFF
clone_size: NA; v_call: TRBV12-3/TRBV12-4; d_call: NA; j_call: TRBJ1-1; cdr3_nt: TGTGCCATCGGGATACTTAAGAACACTGAAGCTTTCTTT; cdr3_aa: CAIGILKNTEAFF
clone_size: NA; v_call: TRBV27; d_call: TRBD2; j_call: TRBJ2-3; cdr3_nt: TGTGCCAGCAGTTTTTTCCTTCCTAGGGCTAGCGGGGGGCCAAAGGCAGATACGCAGTATTTT; cdr3_aa: CASSFFLPRASGGPKADTQYF
clone_size: few; v_call: TRBV9; d_call: TRBD1; j_call: TRBJ1-2; cdr3_nt: TGTGCCAGTTCCGAATCAGGGGGCTTGAGCTATGGCTACACCTTC; cdr3_aa: CASSESGGLSYGYTF
clone_size: NA; v_call: TRBV7-6; d_call: TRBD2; j_call: TRBJ2-1; cdr3_nt: TGTGCCAGCAGCTTAGTGTCTTTAGCGGGGGCCACCTACAATGAGCAGTTCTTC; cdr3_aa: CASSLVSLAGATYNEQFF
clone_size: NA; v_call: TRBV6-5; d_call: NA; j_call: TRBJ1-2; cdr3_nt: TGTGCCAGCAGTTACTCGGTTGGAGAGGGAATCTATGGCTACACCTTC; cdr3_aa: CASSYSVGEGIYGYTF
clone_size: NA; v_call: TRBV6-6; d_call: NA; j_call: TRBJ1-1; cdr3_nt: TGTGCCAGCAGCTCCGGGACATCGCCTGAAGCTTTCTTT; cdr3_aa: CASSSGTSPEAFF
clone_size: NA; v_call: TRBV30; d_call: NA; j_call: TRBJ2-1; cdr3_nt: TGTGCCTGGACGGAGGCTTTACGGGGAGGAGAGCAGTTCTTC; cdr3_aa: CAWTEALRGGEQFF
clone_size: NA; v_call: TRBV30; d_call: NA; j_call: TRBJ1-2; cdr3_nt: TGTGCCTGGAGTTCGGAGGGAGGGAGCTCGGCATACTATGGCTACACCTTC; cdr3_aa: CAWSSEGGSSAYYGYTF
clone_size: once; v_call: TRBV2; d_call: NA; j_call: TRBJ2-1; cdr3_nt: TGTGCCAGCAGTGAAAGGTTAGCGGTTGGGAGTGAGCAGTTCTTC; cdr3_aa: CASSERLAVGSEQFF
clone_size: NA; v_call: TRBV5-1; d_call: NA; j_call: TRBJ1-1; cdr3_nt: TGCGCCAGCAGCTTTTTAAGCCCCTCACCCTTAGATGAAGCTTTCTTT; cdr3_aa: CASSFLSPSPLDEAFF